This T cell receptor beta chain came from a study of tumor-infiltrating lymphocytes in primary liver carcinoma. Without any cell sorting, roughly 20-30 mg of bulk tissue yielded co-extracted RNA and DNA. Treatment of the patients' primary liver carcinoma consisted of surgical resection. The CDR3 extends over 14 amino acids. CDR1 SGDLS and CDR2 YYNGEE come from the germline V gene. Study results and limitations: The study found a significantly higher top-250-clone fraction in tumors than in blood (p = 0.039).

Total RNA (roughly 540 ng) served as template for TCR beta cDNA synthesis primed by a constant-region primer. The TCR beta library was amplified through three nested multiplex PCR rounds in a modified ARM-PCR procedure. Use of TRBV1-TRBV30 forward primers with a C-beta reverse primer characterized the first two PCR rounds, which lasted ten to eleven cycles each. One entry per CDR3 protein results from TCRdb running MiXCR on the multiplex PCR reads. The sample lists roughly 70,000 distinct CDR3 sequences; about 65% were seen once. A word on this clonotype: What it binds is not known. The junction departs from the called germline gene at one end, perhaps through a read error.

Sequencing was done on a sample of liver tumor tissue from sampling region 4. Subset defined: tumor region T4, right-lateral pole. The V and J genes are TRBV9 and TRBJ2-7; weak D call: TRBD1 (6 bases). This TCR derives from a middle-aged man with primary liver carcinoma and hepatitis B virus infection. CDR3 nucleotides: TGTGCCAACAGCGCCGGGACACGTGATTACGAGCGGTACTTC. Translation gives CANSAGTRDYERYF. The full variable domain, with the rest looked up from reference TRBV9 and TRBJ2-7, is DSGVTQTPKHLITATGQRVTLRCSPRSGDLSVYWYQQSLDQGLQFLIQYYNGEERAKGNILERFSAQQFPDLHSELNLSSLELGDSALYFCANSAGTRDYERYFGPGTRLTVT.